The 17 T cell receptor beta chains below all came from one sample that was sequenced in a study of cytomegalovirus exposure and HLA in healthy donors (dated by TCRdb to 2017 to 2019). Libraries were built with the immunoSEQ multiplex PCR assay. A mixture of 60 forward primers for TCR Vbeta segments and 13 reverse primers for TCR Jbeta segments was used in the multiplex PCR. This immuneACCESS table, as held by TCRdb, lists in-frame sequences with V and J called but not all clones. Of the missing ones, under half trace to an unresolved V gene in checked studies; the others have no known cause. This sample is represented by a few hundred thousand clones; around four fifths of them were singletons. 10% of the sample is in the top ten clones. The sequenced material came from PBMCs. The source of these receptors is a woman between 50 and 59 years old in good health and CMV-seropositive.

The rearrangement uses TRBV5-4 and TRBJ2-5, with TRBD2 matching over 11 bases. There are 15 residues in the CDR3. Germline V gives CDR1 SGHNT, CDR2 YYREEE (reference sequence). J lost 1 base, V lost 4 bases, and 3 bases had no gene match. In DNA, the CDR3 is TGTGCCAGCAGCCCCGGGACTAGCGGCCAAGAGACCCAGTACTTC. It codes for CASSPGTSGQETQYF.

The chain uses TRBV5-1 and TRBJ1-2; 10 positions match TRBD1. Per germline, CDR1 SGHRS and CDR2 YFSETQ. The CDR3 sequence is 14 residues long. The J segment lost 7 bases and the V segment lost 4 bases, leaving 7 bases of the junction unmatched. The CDR3 spells CASSQATGGSGYTF. CDR3 coding DNA: TGCGCCAGCAGCCAAGCGACAGGGGGCTCTGGCTACACCTTC.

This clone was seen only a few times. The identical CDR3 is also encoded by other nucleotide sequences in the sample. The V and J genes are TRBV7-3 and TRBJ2-1, with 8 nucleotides matching TRBD2. Germline values: CDR1 SGHTA, CDR2 FQGTGA. Trimming at V came to 1 base and at J to 8 bases, leaving 1 base not matched to a gene. CDR3 size: 13 residues. The CDR3 here is CASSLRRGDEQFF. DNA of the CDR3: TGTGCCAGCAGCTTAAGGCGGGGGGATGAGCAGTTCTTC.

The rearrangement uses TRBV6-6 and TRBJ2-7, with D hard to call. Germline CDR1 reads MNHNY; CDR2 reads SVGAGI (reference sequence). With 2 bases removed from V and 6 bases from J, the gap between germline ends came to 8 bases. This CDR3 region has 12 residues. The CDR3 DNA follows: TGTGCCAGCAGTTACAACGTCGGCGAGCAGTACTTC. Its translation is CASSYNVGEQYF.

CDR3 in DNA: TGTGCCAGCAGCCTGACAGCCCTAATGAACACTGAAGCTTTCTTT. Translated, it gives CASSLTALMNTEAFF. The chain has TRBV5-8 and TRBJ1-1, with TRBD1 as a possible D gene (5 bases). Between the trimmed V and J ends, which lost 4 bases and 0 bases, there was a span of 13 bases. Per germline, CDR1 SGHTS and CDR2 YDEGEE. CDR3 length: 15 amino acids. Looking up the rest from reference TRBV5-8 and TRBJ1-1 gives the full variable domain: EAGVTQSPTHLIKTRGQQATLRCSPISGHTSVYWYQQALGLGLQFLLWYDEGEERNRGNFPPRFSGRQFPNYSSELNVNALELEDSALYLCASSLTALMNTEAFFGQGTRLTVV.

The chain joins TRBV29-1 to TRBJ2-7; tentative D call: TRBD2 (5 bases). This CDR3 comprises 12 residues. CDR1 is SQVTM, CDR2 ANQGSEA, per germline. The germline V and J ends were trimmed by 4 bases and 4 bases, with 11 bases remaining between them. CDR3 amino acids: CSVARTFYEQYF. The CDR3 DNA reads as TGCAGCGTTGCCAGGACTTTTTACGAGCAGTACTTC.

V is TRBV11-1 and J is TRBJ2-5, with D unclear. The V gene's germline CDR1 is SGHAT and CDR2 FQDESV (reference sequence). This CDR3 contains 13 residues. The V gene lost 3 bases and the J gene lost 2 bases, with 7 bases spanning the gap. The CDR3 loop is CASSFDGQETQYF. Written as DNA, the CDR3 is TGTGCCAGCAGCTTCGACGGGCAAGAGACCCAGTACTTC. Full variable domain (missing parts from reference TRBV11-1 and TRBJ2-5): EAEVAQSPRYKITEKSQAVAFWCDPISGHATLYWYRQILGQGPELLVQFQDESVVDDSQLPKDRFSAERLKGVDSTLKIQPAELGDSAMYLCASSFDGQETQYFGPGTRLLVL.

This chain links TRBV18 with TRBJ1-6; D not certain. The CDR3 runs to 16 residues. Trimming removed 3 bases at V and 0 bases at J, with 9 bases between. Germline values: CDR1 KGHSH, CDR2 LQKENI. The CDR3 sequence is CASSPAGSSYNSPLHF. CDR3 nucleotide sequence: TGTGCCAGCTCACCGGCCGGGAGCTCCTATAATTCACCCCTCCACTTT.

The chain combines TRBV28 with TRBJ2-5, with a tentative D call TRBD2 (6 bases). CDR1 is MDHEN, CDR2 SYDVKM, per germline. Trimming took 5 bases from V and 5 from J, leaving 21 bases between them. The CDR3 is 16 amino acids. As DNA, the CDR3 is TGTGCCAGCAGTCCCCAGGAGGGCAAGGATAGGGAGACCCAGTACTTC. Translated: CASSPQEGKDRETQYF.

This clone was counted only a few times. This chain connects TRBV7-9 to TRBJ2-5; maybe TRBD1 (5 bases). The germline V gene has CDR1 SEHNR and CDR2 FQNEAQ (reference sequence). This CDR3 has 13 residues. The V end was cut by 5 bases, the J end by 1 base, with 8 bases between. The CDR3 sequence: CASSPDTQETQYF. Here the CDR3 DNA reads TGTGCCAGCAGCCCGGACACCCAAGAGACCCAGTACTTC.

The rearrangement joins TRBV29-1 to TRBJ1-2; 11 nucleotides align to TRBD1. Trimming took 6 bases from V and 4 from J; bases not matched to a gene: 10. CDR3 length: 15 residues. Germline loops: CDR1 SQVTM, CDR2 ANQGSEA. This CDR3 is CSVPGQGGFGYGYTF. CDR3 DNA sequence: TGCAGCGTCCCGGGACAGGGGGGTTTTGGCTATGGCTACACCTTC.

The V call is TRBV6-5, the J call TRBJ1-2; 8 nucleotides line up with TRBD1. CDR3 size: 13 residues. Trimming cost V 6 bases and J 6 bases; bases outside gene matches: 6. CDR1 is MNHEY and CDR2 is SVGAGI in the germline V gene. The CDR3 spells CASSRGLRDGYTF. The CDR3 coding sequence is TGTGCCAGCAGCAGGGGGCTTAGGGATGGCTACACCTTC.

The gene calls are TRBV14 and TRBJ1-1; D gene unclear. Germline V gene data show CDR1 as SGHDN and CDR2 as FVKESK. The CDR3 is made up of 15 amino acids. V was trimmed by 0 bases and J by 4 bases, leaving 12 bases between them. The CDR3 protein is CASSQEEYAGTEAFF. CDR3 sequence (DNA): TGTGCCAGCAGCCAAGAGGAGTACGCGGGCACTGAAGCTTTCTTT.

The chain has TRBV28 and TRBJ1-1; D gene ambiguous. The CDR3 sequence is 13 residues long. V lost 3 bases and J lost 3, with 8 bases in between. The germline CDR1 and CDR2 sequences are MDHEN and SYDVKM. CDR3 DNA sequence: TGTGCCAGCAGTTTTGGACTTCACACTGAAGCTTTCTTT. This sequence encodes CASSFGLHTEAFF. Drawing the rest from reference TRBV28 and TRBJ1-1, the complete variable domain is DVKVTQSSRYLVKRTGEKVFLECVQDMDHENMFWYRQDPGLGLRLIYFSYDVKMKEKGDIPEGYSVSREKKERFSLILESASTNQTSMYLCASSFGLHTEAFFGQGTRLTVV.

The table lists this clone with a few counts. The chain uses TRBV28 and TRBJ1-1; D not certain. The V and J ends lost 7 bases and 3 bases respectively, with 9 bases between them. The V gene's germline CDR1 is MDHEN and CDR2 SYDVKM. The CDR3 loop spans 12 amino acids. The CDR3 DNA is TGTGCCAGCACCAGGTCCGACACTGAAGCTTTCTTT. This encodes CASTRSDTEAFF.

This chain joins TRBV15 and TRBJ1-1, with D possibly being TRBD1 (5 bases). This CDR3 has 18 amino acids. V was shortened by 0 bases and J by 2 bases, with 19 bases between the two germline ends. In germline, CDR1 is LNHNV, CDR2 YYDKDF (reference sequence). The CDR3 nucleotides read TGTGCCACCAGCAGAGATACCTTCTTGACAGCCGCTAACACTGAAGCTTTCTTT. This encodes CATSRDTFLTAANTEAFF.

The CDR3 spells CASSPQGGQPQHF. The CDR3 bases are TGCGCCAGCAGCCCTCAGGGTGGTCAGCCCCAGCATTTT. V and J are TRBV4-1 and TRBJ1-5; D is possibly TRBD1 (5 bases). The V and J ends lost 4 bases and 6 bases respectively, with 10 bases between them. Germline loops: CDR1 MGHRA, CDR2 YSYEKL. This CDR3 spans 13 amino acids.